The rows below give T cell receptor beta chains drawn from one sample of a study of cytomegalovirus exposure and HLA in healthy donors. TCRdb's copy holds only in-frame clones and misses some; the assay was immunoSEQ multiplex PCR. The sample holds 90,000 to 120,000 clones, 78% seen once. Sequenced: PBMCs. These receptors were taken from a woman in her thirties or forties in good health and CMV-seronegative. Both conserved end residues are part of each CDR3. Fields, in order: clone size, D gene, V gene, J gene, CDR3 DNA, CDR3 protein. D genes are given only for firm matches. Part of the rows lack a size; the others show once, few, many or a class for expanded clones.

NA,NA,TRBV29-1,TRBJ1-4,TGCAGCGTGAACGGAGCTGGAGGAGGGGAAAAACTGTTTTTT,CSVNGAGGGEKLFF
NA,TRBD1,TRBV6-6,TRBJ1-1,TGTGCCAGCAGTCCCACCAGGGGGCGCAGGCCCACTGAAGCTTTCTTT,CASSPTRGRRPTEAFF
few,NA,TRBV5-6,TRBJ2-7,TGTGCCAGCAGCTTGTACACAACGAACTACGAGCAGTACTTC,CASSLYTTNYEQYF
NA,NA,TRBV6-5,TRBJ1-1,TGTGCCAGCCGTACCCGGGGGGCATGGAACACTGAAGCTTTCTTT,CASRTRGAWNTEAFF
NA,NA,TRBV28,TRBJ2-3,TGTGCCAGCAGTGACCCTAGGGGAATGTTAACAGATACGCAGTATTTT,CASSDPRGMLTDTQYF
NA,NA,TRBV10-3,TRBJ2-2,TGTGCCATCGAGGCCGGACTATCAACCGGGGAGCTGTTTTTT,CAIEAGLSTGELFF
NA,NA,TRBV5-1,TRBJ1-1,TGCGCCAGCAGCATAATTGGGACTACACTTCTGGACACTGAAGCTTTCTTT,CASSIIGTTLLDTEAFF
NA,NA,TRBV6-4,TRBJ1-2,TGTGCCAGCAGCTGGACAGTCCACTATGGCTACACCTTC,CASSWTVHYGYTF
few,NA,TRBV7-9,TRBJ1-2,TGTGCCAGCAGTACAGATAGCTATGGCTACACCTTC,CASSTDSYGYTF
NA,TRBD1,TRBV9,TRBJ1-1,TGTGCCAGCAGCGACACGACCGGACAGGGAGTTTTGGCTTTCTTT,CASSDTTGQGVLAFF
once,NA,TRBV7-9,TRBJ1-1,TGTGCCAGCAGATCAGGGCTTGAAGCTTTCTTT,CASRSGLEAFF
NA,NA,TRBV28,TRBJ2-2,TGTGCCAGCAGCCTCATTGGGGGGGGCCGAGCCGGGGAGCTGTTTTTT,CASSLIGGGRAGELFF
few,TRBD2,TRBV11-2,TRBJ2-6,TGTGCCAGCAGCCGGGGGGTCGGGGCCTACTCTGGGGCCAACGTCCTGACTTTC,CASSRGVGAYSGANVLTF
NA,NA,TRBV4-1,TRBJ1-3,TGCGCCAGCAGCCAAGTGGGGAGGGGGAGATCTGGAAACACCATATATTTT,CASSQVGRGRSGNTIYF
NA,TRBD1,TRBV7-2,TRBJ1-5,TGTGCCAGCAGCCGACAGGGGCCTCAGCCCCAGCATTTT,CASSRQGPQPQHF
NA,NA,TRBV2,TRBJ2-5,TGTGCCAGCAGTGCCCGGACAGTGCAAGAGACCCAGTACTTC,CASSARTVQETQYF
NA,TRBD2,TRBV4-1,TRBJ2-7,TGCGCCAGCAGCCTCGGGAGGGCGGGCTCCTACGAGCAGTACTTC,CASSLGRAGSYEQYF
NA,TRBD2,TRBV6-5,TRBJ2-5,TGTGCCAGCAGATCTCCGCGGGAGGGCCGAGAGACCCAGTACTTC,CASRSPREGRETQYF
NA,NA,TRBV6-4,TRBJ2-3,TGTGCCAGCAGTGACACCCGGGGATCAGGCACAGATACGCAGTATTTT,CASSDTRGSGTDTQYF
NA,NA,TRBV6-1,TRBJ1-2,TGTGCCAGCAGTGCTCAGGGAAACTATGGCTACACCTTC,CASSAQGNYGYTF
NA,NA,TRBV9,TRBJ1-5,TGTGCCAGCAGCCCTCCCCGACAGCCCTGTAGCAATCAGCCCCAGCATTTT,CASSPPRQPCSNQPQHF
NA,TRBD1,TRBV5-1,TRBJ2-5,TGCGCCAGCAGCTTGCAGGGGGAAGAGACCCAGTACTTC,CASSLQGEETQYF
once,TRBD2,TRBV7-2,TRBJ2-1,TGTGCCAGCACAGGACTAGCGGGAGCTGGGGAGCAGTTCTTC,CASTGLAGAGEQFF
NA,NA,TRBV9,TRBJ1-4,TGTGCCAGCATCGATAGGGGGGGTCGTTTGTCTTTCGGGGGCGTAGCAACTAATGAAAAACTGTTTTTT,CASIDRGGRLSFGGVATNEKLFF
few,NA,TRBV19,TRBJ2-3,TGTGCCAGTAGGGAACTAGACGCAGATACGCAGTATTTT,CASRELDADTQYF
NA,TRBD2,TRBV2,TRBJ2-1,TGTGCCAGCAGTGCGGGGCTTTTTAGCCCGACTAGCGGGAGGGATGAGCAGTTCTTC,CASSAGLFSPTSGRDEQFF
NA,NA,TRBV6-5,TRBJ2-7,TGTGCCAGCAGTTACATGGCAGGAACCTACGAGCAGTACTTC,CASSYMAGTYEQYF
once,NA,TRBV7-2,TRBJ2-1,TGTGCCAGCAGCTTCGAACAGCGGAAGCAGTTCTTC,CASSFEQRKQFF
NA,TRBD2,TRBV29-1,TRBJ2-1,TGCAGCGTTGAAGAGACCCCGGGGGGACGGGATGAGCAGTTCTTC,CSVEETPGGRDEQFF
NA,TRBD1,TRBV6-6,TRBJ1-5,TGTGCCAGCAGTGACGGACAGGGTCAGCCCCAGCATTTT,CASSDGQGQPQHF
few,NA,TRBV6-6,TRBJ2-1,TGTGCCAGCAGTTCAGTAGCGAAGAGCTCCTACAATGAGCAGTTCTTC,CASSSVAKSSYNEQFF
NA,NA,TRBV7-9,TRBJ2-7,TGTTCCAGCGGATTCGGGAACGAGCAGTACTTC,CSSGFGNEQYF
NA,TRBD1,TRBV14,TRBJ1-2,TGTGCCAGCAGCTCACCGGACTCCGGGACAGACATCTATGGCTACACCTTC,CASSSPDSGTDIYGYTF
NA,TRBD1,TRBV18,TRBJ1-5,TGTGCCAGCTCACATCGGAGCCCGGACAGGTACAATCAGCCCCAGCATTTT,CASSHRSPDRYNQPQHF
NA,NA,TRBV5-4,TRBJ2-7,TGTGCCAGCAGCTTGGAGGTCTCGCGGGACTACGAGCAGTACTTC,CASSLEVSRDYEQYF
NA,TRBD2,TRBV4-1,TRBJ2-1,TGCGCCAGCAGCCACCCTGGTCGGGAGGGCCGCTACAATGAGCAGTTCTTC,CASSHPGREGRYNEQFF
NA,NA,TRBV5-1,TRBJ2-7,TGCGCCAGCAGCCCCCCCCTACCTTACGAGCAGTACTTC,CASSPPLPYEQYF
NA,TRBD1,TRBV6-5,TRBJ1-2,TGTGCCAGCAGCCTTTCGGGACAGGGGAGCTACACCTTC,CASSLSGQGSYTF
NA,NA,TRBV4-3,TRBJ1-1,TGCGCCAGCAACCAGGGGAGTTCGTCTGAAGCTTTCTTT,CASNQGSSSEAFF
NA,TRBD1,TRBV7-9,TRBJ2-7,TGTGCCAGCAGCGGCCGGGACAGCTCCTACGAGCAGTACTTC,CASSGRDSSYEQYF
few,NA,TRBV10-3,TRBJ2-2,TGTGCCATCCGACAGTCAACGAACACCGGGGAGCTGTTTTTT,CAIRQSTNTGELFF
NA,NA,TRBV4-1,TRBJ1-2,TGCGCCAGCAGCCAAGGGTTCTGGGCCTATGGCTACACCTTC,CASSQGFWAYGYTF
NA,NA,TRBV2,TRBJ1-5,TGTGCCAGCAGTGATATAGAGGACAGAGTAAATCAGCCCCAGCATTTT,CASSDIEDRVNQPQHF
NA,NA,TRBV19,TRBJ2-5,TGTGCCAGTAGTGTCACAGGGTTTGGGGAGACCCAGTACTTC,CASSVTGFGETQYF
NA,NA,TRBV18,TRBJ2-3,TGTGCCAGCTCACCCGGGGAGGCAGATACGCAGTATTTT,CASSPGEADTQYF
NA,TRBD1,TRBV5-6,TRBJ2-1,TGTGCCAGCAGCGGCGGGACAGGGGAGCCCTACAATGAGCAGTTCTTC,CASSGGTGEPYNEQFF
few,NA,TRBV28,TRBJ1-2,TGTGCCAGCAGTCTCAACACAATCATTAATGGCTACACCTTC,CASSLNTIINGYTF
NA,TRBD2,TRBV7-2,TRBJ2-1,TGTGCCAGCAGCTTTTGGGACTACTCCTACAATGAGCAGTTCTTC,CASSFWDYSYNEQFF